These 5 T cell receptor beta chains share one sample of origin, sequenced in a study of CD8 T cells in ankylosing spondylitis. TCRdb reprocessed the 5' RACE reads with MiXCR, giving one entry per CDR3 protein. The sample consists of some 38,000 distinct CDR3 sequences, approximately 10% of them appearing once. Sequencing input: blood, either unsorted or a sorted T cell fraction (not recorded which). Receptors originate from a male donor with ankylosing spondylitis or in good health (not recorded which).

This clonotype was found a few times. A much larger clone lies a single base off, so this may be a read error. This sequence joins TRBV6-1 and TRBJ2-5; 9 bases align to TRBD1. CDR1 is MNHNS, CDR2 SASEGT, per germline. The CDR3 runs to 15 residues. DNA for the CDR3: TGTGCCAGCAGAGAAGGGACAGGGATACAAGAGACCCAGTCCTTC. Translated: CASREGTGIQETQSF.

This rearrangement joins TRBV28 to TRBJ2-7, with D unresolved. The germline V gene encodes CDR1 MDHEN and CDR2 SYDVKM. CDR3 length: 13 amino acids. Trimming pared 4 bases from V and 2 bases from J, leaving 9 bases between. In DNA form, the CDR3 reads TGTGCCAGCAGTTCTCAGCCTACCTACGAGCAGTACTTC. It codes for CASSSQPTYEQYF.

This clonotype was recorded at least ten times. The gene calls are TRBV12-3 or TRBV12-4 and TRBJ1-2; 8 nucleotides agree with TRBD1. The CDR3 is 14 residues long. Trimming at V came to 6 bases and at J to 4 bases, leaving 7 bases not matched to a gene. CDR3 in amino acids: CASSLRTGSYGYTF. Written as DNA, the CDR3 is TGTGCCAGCAGCCTACGGACAGGGTCCTATGGCTACACCTTC.

The table lists this clonotype with a few counts. The chain employs TRBV20-1 and TRBJ2-5; D may be TRBD2 (5 bases). The CDR3 is 12 amino acids. Germline loops: CDR1 DFQATT, CDR2 SNEGSKA (reference sequence). With 3 bases removed from V and 5 bases from J, the gap between germline ends came to 10 bases. CDR3 in DNA: TGCAGTGCTAGCCTTGGGGAGGAGACCCAGTACTTC. Protein: CSASLGEETQYF.

This clonotype appeared many times. The rearrangement uses TRBV12-3 or TRBV12-4 and TRBJ1-2; no reliable D call. Trimming cost V 3 bases and J 9 bases, with 11 bases left between them. CDR3 length equals 12 residues. CDR3 loop: CASSFPGSRYTF. In DNA form, the CDR3 reads TGTGCCAGCAGTTTTCCGGGGTCGCGCTACACCTTC.